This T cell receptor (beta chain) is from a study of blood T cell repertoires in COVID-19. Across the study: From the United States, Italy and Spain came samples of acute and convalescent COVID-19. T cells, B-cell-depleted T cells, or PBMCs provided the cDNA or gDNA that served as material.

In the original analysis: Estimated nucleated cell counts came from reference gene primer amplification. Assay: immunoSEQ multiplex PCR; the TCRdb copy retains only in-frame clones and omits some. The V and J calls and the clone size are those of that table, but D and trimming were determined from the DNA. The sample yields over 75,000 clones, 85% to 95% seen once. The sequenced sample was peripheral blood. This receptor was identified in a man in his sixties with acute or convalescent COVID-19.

The CDR3 sequence is CASSLGGVAGGGEQFF. In nucleotides, the CDR3 is TGTGCCAGCAGCTTAGGTGGGGTAGCGGGAGGGGGTGAGCAGTTCTTC. V usage is TRBV11-2 and J usage is TRBJ2-1; 11 bases line up with TRBD2. Trimming cost V 1 base and J 9 bases; bases outside gene matches: 8. The germline V gene encodes CDR1 SGHAT and CDR2 FQNNGV. CDR3 length equals 16 residues.